This entry features one T cell receptor beta chain sequence. This specimen belongs to a study of blood T cell repertoires in COVID-19. Across the whole study: From T cells, B-cell-depleted T cells, or PBMCs came the material, which was cDNA or gDNA.

Some clones are missing from TCRdb's copy, which holds only in-frame ones; the method was immunoSEQ multiplex PCR. There are around 280,000 clones in the sample; around four fifths occur only once, and around 3.7% lies in the top ten. The CDR3 runs to 15 residues. Germline V CDR1 and CDR2: SNHLY, FYNNEI. With V trimmed by 5 bases and J by 5 bases, 5 bases remained unmatched. The chain combines TRBV2 with TRBJ2-2, with 10 bases lining up with TRBD2. The receptor was isolated from a woman aged 45-65 years with active or convalescent COVID-19. Sequenced sample: peripheral blood. This chain's CDR3 is CASSKMTSGTGELFF. CDR3 nucleotides: TGTGCCAGCAGTAAAATGACTAGCGGGACCGGGGAGCTGTTTTTT.